This T cell receptor beta chain derives from a study of spatial heterogeneity in lung cancer. Notes on the study in general: Among blood samples, ubiquitous expanded tumor TCRs appeared more at resection than at follow-up.

This clonotype was picked up many times. Its antigen is unidentified. The germline V gene encodes CDR1 SGHRS and CDR2 YFSETQ. This CDR3 is built from 13 residues. Trimming stripped 4 bases from V and 3 bases from J, with 10 bases between. Individual TCR cDNA molecules each bore their own unique molecular identifier. TCRdb ran MiXCR on the 5' RACE reads and lists one entry per CDR3 protein. The repertoire holds approximately 22,000 distinct CDR3 sequences, with under 5.5% as singletons. The time point: sample taken at primary tumor resection. Researchers sequenced whole RNA taken from tumor, nontumor lung or frozen PBMC without sorting.

The source is a male donor with early-stage non-small cell lung cancer. The sequencing used PBMCs, collected at surgery. This chain connects TRBV5-1 to TRBJ1-2; no clear D. CDR3 nucleotide sequence: TGCGCCAGCAGCCAGAATTTCGACTATGGCTACACCTTC. Protein product: CASSQNFDYGYTF. The full variable domain, with the rest looked up from reference TRBV5-1 and TRBJ1-2, is KAGVTQTPRYLIKTRGQQVTLSCSPISGHRSVSWYQQTPGQGLQFLFEYFSETQRNKGNFPGRFSGRQFSNSRSEMNVSTLELGDSALYLCASSQNFDYGYTFGSGTRLTVV.